This TCR beta chain was recorded in a study of OX40 agonist ivuxolimab in advanced cancers. Looking at the study overall: Patients assigned to dose escalation were diagnosed with hepatocellular carcinoma, melanoma, renal cell or head and neck cancer. Three patients, one with hepatocellular carcinoma and two with cutaneous melanoma, responded partially.

Clones were read by immunoSEQ multiplex PCR, and TCRdb kept only the in-frame ones, dropping some. This table has about 60,000 clones, 92% appearing once. Excluded were patients having autoimmune disease history or systemic immunosuppression. A few counts support this clone. Its antigen is not known. General study findings and limits: What antigens the expanded peripheral T cells recognized was never established.

J lost 4 bases, V lost 1 base, and 9 bases had no gene match. The germline CDR1 and CDR2 sequences are SEHNR and FQNEAQ (reference sequence). This CDR3 comprises 17 residues. The sequence derives from an adult with an advanced solid tumor such as melanoma, head and neck, liver or kidney cancer. The sequencing used CD4+ or CD8+ T cells sorted from blood, collected in a trial of the OX40 agonist ivuxolimab. This chain links TRBV7-9 with TRBJ1-2; TRBD1 agrees at 10 bases. As DNA, the CDR3 is TGTGCCAGCAGCTTAGGTGGGACAGGGGCTACCATCTATGGCTACACCTTC. Residues: CASSLGGTGATIYGYTF. The whole variable domain, remainder taken from reference TRBV7-9 and TRBJ1-2, is DTGVSQNPRHKITKRGQNVTFRCDPISEHNRLYWYRQTLGQGPEFLTYFQNEAQLEKSRLLSDRFSAERPKGSFSTLEIQRTEQGDSAMYLCASSLGGTGATIYGYTFGSGTRLTVV.